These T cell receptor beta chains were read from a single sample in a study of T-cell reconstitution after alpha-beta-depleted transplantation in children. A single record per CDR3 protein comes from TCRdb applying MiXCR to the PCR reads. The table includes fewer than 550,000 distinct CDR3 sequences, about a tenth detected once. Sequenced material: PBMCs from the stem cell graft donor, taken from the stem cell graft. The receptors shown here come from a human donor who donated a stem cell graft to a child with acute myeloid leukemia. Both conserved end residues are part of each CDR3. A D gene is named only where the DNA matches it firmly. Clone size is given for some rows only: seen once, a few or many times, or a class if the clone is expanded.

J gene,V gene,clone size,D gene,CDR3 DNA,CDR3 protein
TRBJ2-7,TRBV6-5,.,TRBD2,TGTGCCAGCAGTTACTCATTACTAGCGGGTCAAGACGAGCAGTACTTC,CASSYSLLAGQDEQYF
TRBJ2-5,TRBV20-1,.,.,TGCAGTGCTAGGCCGATTGAGTCCCAAGAGACCCAGTACTTC,CSARPIESQETQYF
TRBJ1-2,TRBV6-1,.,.,TGTGCCAGCAGCCCGACACGCACCCTATATGGCTACACCTTC,CASSPTRTLYGYTF
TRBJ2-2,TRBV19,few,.,TGTGCCAGTAGTATGTTGTCGGGACAAAATACCGGGGAGCTGTTTTTT,CASSMLSGQNTGELFF
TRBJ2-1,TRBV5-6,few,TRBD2,TGTGCCAGCAGCTTAAGGACTAGCGGAGGCAGCCACAATGAGCAGTTCTTC,CASSLRTSGGSHNEQFF
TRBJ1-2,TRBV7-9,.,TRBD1,TGTGCCAGCAGCGACCAGGGGGCAGCTGGCTACACCTTC,CASSDQGAAGYTF
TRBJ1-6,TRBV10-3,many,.,TGTGCCATCACCGCCGACTATAATTCACCCCTCCACTTT,CAITADYNSPLHF
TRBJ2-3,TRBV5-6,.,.,TGTGCCAGCAGCTTTTGGAGCGAAGATACGCAGTATTTT,CASSFWSEDTQYF
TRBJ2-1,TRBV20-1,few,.,TGCAGTGCGAGGGGGACTCTAACCTCCTACAATGAGCAGTTCTTC,CSARGTLTSYNEQFF
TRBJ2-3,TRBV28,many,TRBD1,TGTGCCAGCAGTTTATTGGGGACAGGGGATACCACAGATACGCAGTATTTT,CASSLLGTGDTTDTQYF
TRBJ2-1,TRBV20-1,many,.,TGCAGTGGGCTAGACTACAATGAGCAGTTCTTC,CSGLDYNEQFF
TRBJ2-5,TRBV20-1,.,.,TGCAGTGCTGCTCTCCAGCCCGGGACCCGAGAGACCCAGTACTTC,CSAALQPGTRETQYF
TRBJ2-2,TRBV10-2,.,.,TGCGCCAGCAGTGACTGGGAGATAGGAGCGAACACCGGGGAGCTGTTTTTT,CASSDWEIGANTGELFF
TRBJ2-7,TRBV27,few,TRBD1,TGTGCCAGCAGTTTGACGGGGACAGGGGTCTACGAGCAGTACTTC,CASSLTGTGVYEQYF
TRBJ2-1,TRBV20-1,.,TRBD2,TGCAGTGCTAGAGAACAGCGGGGGGGCCCCAATGAGCAGTTCTTC,CSAREQRGGPNEQFF
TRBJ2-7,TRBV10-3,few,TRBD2,TGTGCCATCAGAGTAGCGGGAGGGCCTGGCGAGCAGTACTTC,CAIRVAGGPGEQYF
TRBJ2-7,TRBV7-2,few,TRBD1,TGTGCCAGCAGCTTACCCAGGCTCGGGACAGGAGGCTACGAGCAGTACTTC,CASSLPRLGTGGYEQYF
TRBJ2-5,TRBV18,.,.,TGTGCCAGCTCATCGACATTCCAAGAGACCCAGTACTTC,CASSSTFQETQYF
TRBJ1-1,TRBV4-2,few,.,TGTGCCAGCAGCCACAGGATCCAGAACACTGAAGCTTTCTTT,CASSHRIQNTEAFF
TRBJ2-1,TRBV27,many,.,TGTGCCAGCAGTCAGGGACCCTACAATGAGCAGTTCTTC,CASSQGPYNEQFF
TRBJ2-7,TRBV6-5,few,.,TGTGCCAGCAGTAGGGTCCTTTACGAGCAGTACTTC,CASSRVLYEQYF
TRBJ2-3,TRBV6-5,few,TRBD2,TGTGCCAGCAGTTACCGCATAGCGGGGGGCACAGATACGCAGTATTTT,CASSYRIAGGTDTQYF
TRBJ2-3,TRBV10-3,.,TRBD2,TGTGCCATCAACCGGGGGGACAGCACAGATACGCAGTATTTT,CAINRGDSTDTQYF
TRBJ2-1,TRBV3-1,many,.,TGTGCCAGCAGCCAAGGCGGGACTCAATCTCCCCGACAGTTCTTC,CASSQGGTQSPRQFF
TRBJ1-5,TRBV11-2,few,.,TGTGCCAGCAGCTTAGATTTGGGCAGCAATCAGCCCCAGCATTTT,CASSLDLGSNQPQHF
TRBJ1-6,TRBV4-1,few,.,TGCGCCAGCAGCCAAGATTGGAGAGGGGGGAGTAATTCACCCCTCCACTTT,CASSQDWRGGSNSPLHF
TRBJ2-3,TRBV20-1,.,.,TGCAGTGCTAGTACGCTGGGCGGCGCAGATACGCAGTATTTT,CSASTLGGADTQYF
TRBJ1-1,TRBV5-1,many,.,TGCGCCAGCAGCACAATGGGGGGCGGGACTGAAGCTTTCTTT,CASSTMGGGTEAFF